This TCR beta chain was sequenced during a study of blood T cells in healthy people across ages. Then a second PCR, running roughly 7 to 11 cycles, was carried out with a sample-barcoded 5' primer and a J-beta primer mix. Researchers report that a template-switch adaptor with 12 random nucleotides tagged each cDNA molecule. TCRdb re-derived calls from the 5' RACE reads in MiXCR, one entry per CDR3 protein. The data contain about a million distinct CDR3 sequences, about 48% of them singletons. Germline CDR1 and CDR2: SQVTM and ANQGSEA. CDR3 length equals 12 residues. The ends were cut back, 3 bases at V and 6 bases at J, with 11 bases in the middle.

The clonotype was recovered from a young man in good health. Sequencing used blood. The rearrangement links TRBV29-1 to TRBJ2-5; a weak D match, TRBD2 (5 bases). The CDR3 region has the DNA TGCAGCGTTGATTGGGAGTCGAAGACCCAGTACTTC. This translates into CSVDWESKTQYF.